This T cell receptor (beta chain) comes out of a study of blood T cell repertoires in COVID-19. In the study overall: COVID-19 samples, acute and convalescent, were from the United States, Italy and Spain. The cDNA or gDNA used as material had been derived from T cells, B-cell-depleted T cells, or PBMCs.

As processed by the authors: Amplification with reference gene primers provided the estimates of nucleated cell counts. Profiling relied on immunoSEQ multiplex PCR, and the TCRdb table lists in-frame clones only, not all of them. That table is the source of V, J and clone size, and D and trimming were worked out from the DNA. This sample has fewer than 40,000 clones; about 88% occur once, and the top ten carry 25% to 35%. V lost 10 bases to trimming and J lost 1 base, with 14 bases between them. CDR1 LNHDA and CDR2 SQIVND come from the germline V gene (reference sequence). The length of the CDR3 is 13 residues.

The receptor was derived from a man older than 75 with acute or convalescent COVID-19. The chain links TRBV19 to TRBJ2-7, with unresolved D. Material for sequencing was peripheral blood. CDR3 nucleotides: TGTGCCACGCGAAGACTCATATCCTACGAGCAGTACTTC. It yields the protein CATRRLISYEQYF.